A single count supports the clone carrying this T cell receptor (beta chain). Its target is not known. Time point noted: cycle 4 day 1 (C4D1), after six to seven weeks of nivolumab. Every patient had relapsed following autologous stem cell transplantation, and cohorts differed in brentuximab vedotin exposure. The J segment lost 1 base and the V segment lost 3 bases, leaving 1 base of the junction unmatched. CDR1 MDHEN and CDR2 SYDVKM come from the germline V gene. There are 15 residues in the CDR3. The entry originates in a study of PD-1 blockade in classical Hodgkin lymphoma. Study overall: It was nivolumab at 3 mg/kg, given intravenously every 2 weeks, that patients received. Whole-study findings and limits: Relapsed/refractory patients reportedly had lower baseline diversity than newly diagnosed patients. With CD4+ cells, TCR diversity rose significantly by C4D1, but not with CD8+ cells. Any patient who commenced nivolumab under 1 year after ASCT was excluded.

Using immunoSEQ multiplex PCR, the repertoire was profiled, and TCRdb retains in-frame clones only, with some absent. Of some 30,000 clones listed, approximately 72% are singletons. This chain links TRBV28 with TRBJ2-2; TRBD2 matches at 8 bases. The sample in question was peripheral blood mononuclear cells (PBMCs), obtained before the fourth cycle of nivolumab. This receptor was identified in a human donor with classical Hodgkin lymphoma. The CDR3 DNA reads as TGTGCCAGCAGTTTCGCGGGGGGGAACACCGGGGAGCTGTTTTTT. Its translation: CASSFAGGNTGELFF.